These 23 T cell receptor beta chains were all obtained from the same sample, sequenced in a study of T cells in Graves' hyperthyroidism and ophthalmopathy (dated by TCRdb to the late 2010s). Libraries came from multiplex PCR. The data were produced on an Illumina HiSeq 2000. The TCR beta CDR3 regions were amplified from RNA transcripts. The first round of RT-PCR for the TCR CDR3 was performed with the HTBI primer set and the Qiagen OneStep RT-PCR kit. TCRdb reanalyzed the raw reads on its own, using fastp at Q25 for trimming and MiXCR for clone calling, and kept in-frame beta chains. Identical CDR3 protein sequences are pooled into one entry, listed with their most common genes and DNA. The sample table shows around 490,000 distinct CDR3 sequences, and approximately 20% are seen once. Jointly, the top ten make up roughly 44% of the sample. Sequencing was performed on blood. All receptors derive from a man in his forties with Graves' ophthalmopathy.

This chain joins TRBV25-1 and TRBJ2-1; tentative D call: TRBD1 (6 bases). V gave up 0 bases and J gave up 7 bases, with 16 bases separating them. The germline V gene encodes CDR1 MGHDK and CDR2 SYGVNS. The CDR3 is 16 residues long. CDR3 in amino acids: CASSEYVGANGNEQFF. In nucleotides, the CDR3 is TGTGCCAGCAGTGAATACGTGGGGGCTAACGGAAATGAGCAGTTCTTC.

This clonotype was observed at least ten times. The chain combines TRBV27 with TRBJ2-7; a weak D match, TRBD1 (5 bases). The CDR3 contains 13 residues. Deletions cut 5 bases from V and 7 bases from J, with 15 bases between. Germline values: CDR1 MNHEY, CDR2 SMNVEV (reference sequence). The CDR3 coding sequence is TGTGCCAGCAGTCCAAACAAGGGGCAAGAGCAGTACTTC. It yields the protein CASSPNKGQEQYF.

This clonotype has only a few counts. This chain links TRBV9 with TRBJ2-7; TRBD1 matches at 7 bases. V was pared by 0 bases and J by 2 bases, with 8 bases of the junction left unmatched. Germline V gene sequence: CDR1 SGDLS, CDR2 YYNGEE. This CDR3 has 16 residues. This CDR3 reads CASSVVGTAKTYEQYF. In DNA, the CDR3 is TGTGCCAGCAGCGTAGTCGGGACAGCGAAGACCTACGAGCAGTACTTC.

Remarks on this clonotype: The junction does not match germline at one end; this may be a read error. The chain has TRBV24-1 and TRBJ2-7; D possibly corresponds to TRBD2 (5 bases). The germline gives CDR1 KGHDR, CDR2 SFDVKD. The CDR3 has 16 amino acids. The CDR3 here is CATGDLHGEPHYEQYF. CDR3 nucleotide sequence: TGTGCCACCGGTGATTTGCACGGGGAACCTCACTACGAGCAGTACTTC.

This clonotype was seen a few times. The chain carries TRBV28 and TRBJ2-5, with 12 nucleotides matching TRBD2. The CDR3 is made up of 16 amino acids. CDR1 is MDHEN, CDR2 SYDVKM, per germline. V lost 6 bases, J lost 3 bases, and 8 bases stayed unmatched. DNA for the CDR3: TGTGCCAGCAGCATTTCCGGACTAGCGGGGAAAGAGACCCAGTACTTC. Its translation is CASSISGLAGKETQYF.

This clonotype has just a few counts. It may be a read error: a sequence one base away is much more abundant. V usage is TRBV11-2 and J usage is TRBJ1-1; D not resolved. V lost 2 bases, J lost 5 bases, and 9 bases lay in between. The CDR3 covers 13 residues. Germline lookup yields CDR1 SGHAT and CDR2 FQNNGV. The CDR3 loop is CASSLNGRTEAFF. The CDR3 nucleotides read TGTGCCAGCAGCTTAAACGGACGAACTGAAGCTTTCTTT.

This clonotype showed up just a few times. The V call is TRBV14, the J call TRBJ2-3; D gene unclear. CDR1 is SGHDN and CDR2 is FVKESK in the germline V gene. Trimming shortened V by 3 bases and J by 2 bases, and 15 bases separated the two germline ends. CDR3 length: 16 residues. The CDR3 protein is CASSQKVFASTDTQYF. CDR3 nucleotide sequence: TGTGCCAGCAGCCAGAAGGTTTTTGCTTCCACAGATACGCAGTATTTT.

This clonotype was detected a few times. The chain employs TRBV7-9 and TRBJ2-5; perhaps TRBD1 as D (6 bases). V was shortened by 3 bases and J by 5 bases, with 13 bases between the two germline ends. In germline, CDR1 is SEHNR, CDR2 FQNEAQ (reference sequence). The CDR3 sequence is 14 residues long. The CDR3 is CASSFSRGRETQYF. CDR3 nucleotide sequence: TGTGCCAGCAGCTTCAGCAGGGGTAGGGAGACCCAGTACTTC. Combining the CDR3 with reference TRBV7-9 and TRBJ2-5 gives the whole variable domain DTGVSQNPRHKITKRGQNVTFRCDPISEHNRLYWYRQTLGQGPEFLTYFQNEAQLEKSRLLSDRFSAERPKGSFSTLEIQRTEQGDSAMYLCASSFSRGRETQYFGPGTRLLVL.

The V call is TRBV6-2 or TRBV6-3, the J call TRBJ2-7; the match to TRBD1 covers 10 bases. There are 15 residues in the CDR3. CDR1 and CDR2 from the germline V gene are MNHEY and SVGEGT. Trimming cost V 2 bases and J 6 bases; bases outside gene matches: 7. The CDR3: CASSYGQGGSLEQYF. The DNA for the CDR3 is TGTGCCAGCAGTTACGGACAGGGGGGATCCCTCGAGCAGTACTTC.

CDR3 nucleotide sequence: TGTGCCAGCAGTTCACCTTACAGGGGCAAAGGAAACACCATATATTTT. It specifies CASSSPYRGKGNTIYF. This chain joins TRBV12-3 or TRBV12-4 and TRBJ1-3, with TRBD1 identical over 7 bases. This CDR3 region has 16 residues. The trim removed 4 bases at V and 4 bases at J, leaving 10 bases unmatched.

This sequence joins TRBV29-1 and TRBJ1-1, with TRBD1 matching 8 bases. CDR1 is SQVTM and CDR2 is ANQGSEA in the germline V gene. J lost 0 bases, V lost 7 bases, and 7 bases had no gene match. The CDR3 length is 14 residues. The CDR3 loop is CSALTGVMNTEAFF. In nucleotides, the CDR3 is TGCAGCGCTTTGACAGGGGTAATGAACACTGAAGCTTTCTTT. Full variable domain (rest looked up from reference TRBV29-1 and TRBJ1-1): SAVISQKPSRDICQRGTSLTIQCQVDSQVTMMFWYRQQPGQSLTLIATANQGSEATYESGFVIDKFPISRPNLTFSTLTVSNMSPEDSSIYLCSALTGVMNTEAFFGQGTRLTVV.

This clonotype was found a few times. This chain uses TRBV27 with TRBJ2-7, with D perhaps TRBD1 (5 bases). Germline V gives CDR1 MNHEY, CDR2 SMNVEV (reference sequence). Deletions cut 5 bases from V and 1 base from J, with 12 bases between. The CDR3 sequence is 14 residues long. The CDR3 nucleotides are TGTGCCAGCAGTCCTCTACAGGTTTCCTACGAGCAGTACTTC. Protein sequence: CASSPLQVSYEQYF.

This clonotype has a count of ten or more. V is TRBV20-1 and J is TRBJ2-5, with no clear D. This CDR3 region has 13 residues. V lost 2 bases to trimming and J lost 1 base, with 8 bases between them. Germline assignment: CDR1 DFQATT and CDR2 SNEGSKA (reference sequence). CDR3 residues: CSARRAVQETQYF. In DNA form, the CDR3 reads TGCAGTGCTAGAAGGGCAGTCCAAGAGACCCAGTACTTC.

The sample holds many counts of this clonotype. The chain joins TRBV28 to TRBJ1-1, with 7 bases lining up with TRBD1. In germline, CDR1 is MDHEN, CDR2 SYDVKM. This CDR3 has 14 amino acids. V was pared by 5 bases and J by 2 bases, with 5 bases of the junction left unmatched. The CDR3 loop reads CASSAGQKNTEAFF. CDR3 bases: TGTGCCAGCAGTGCGGGACAGAAAAACACTGAAGCTTTCTTT.

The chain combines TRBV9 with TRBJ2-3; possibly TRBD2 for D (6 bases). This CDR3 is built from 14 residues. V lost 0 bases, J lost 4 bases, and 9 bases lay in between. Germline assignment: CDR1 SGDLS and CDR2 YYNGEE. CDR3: CASSVDGSADTQYF. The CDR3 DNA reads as TGTGCCAGCAGCGTAGACGGGAGTGCAGATACGCAGTATTTT.

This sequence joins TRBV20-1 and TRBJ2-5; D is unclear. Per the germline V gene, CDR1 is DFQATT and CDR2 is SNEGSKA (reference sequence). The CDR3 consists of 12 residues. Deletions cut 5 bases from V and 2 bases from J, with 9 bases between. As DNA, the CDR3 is TGCAGTGCTGATAGTTCTCAAGAGACCCAGTACTTC. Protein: CSADSSQETQYF.

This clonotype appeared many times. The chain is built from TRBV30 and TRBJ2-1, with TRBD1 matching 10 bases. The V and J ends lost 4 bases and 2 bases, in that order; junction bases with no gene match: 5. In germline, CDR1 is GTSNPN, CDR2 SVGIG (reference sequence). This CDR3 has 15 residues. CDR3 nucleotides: TGTGCCTGGACCCCGGGGACAGGGGCCTACAATGAGCAGTTCTTC. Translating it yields CAWTPGTGAYNEQFF.

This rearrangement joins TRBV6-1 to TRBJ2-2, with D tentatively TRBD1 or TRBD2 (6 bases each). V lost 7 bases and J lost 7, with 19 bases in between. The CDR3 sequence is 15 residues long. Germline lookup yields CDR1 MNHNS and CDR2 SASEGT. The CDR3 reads CASTQGTFGGGELFF. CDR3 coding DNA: TGTGCCAGCACCCAGGGGACTTTCGGTGGCGGGGAGCTGTTTTTT.

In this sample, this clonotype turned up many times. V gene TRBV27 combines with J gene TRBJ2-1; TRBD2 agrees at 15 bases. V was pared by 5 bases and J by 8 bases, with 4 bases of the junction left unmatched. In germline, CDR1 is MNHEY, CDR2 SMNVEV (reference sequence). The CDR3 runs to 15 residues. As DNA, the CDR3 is TGTGCCAGCAGTCCCGGGACTAGCGGGAGGCATGAGCAGTTCTTC. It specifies CASSPGTSGRHEQFF.

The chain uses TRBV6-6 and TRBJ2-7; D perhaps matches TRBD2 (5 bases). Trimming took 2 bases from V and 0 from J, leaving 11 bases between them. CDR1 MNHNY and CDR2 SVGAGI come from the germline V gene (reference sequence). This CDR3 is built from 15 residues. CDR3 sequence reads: CASSYGLSFSYEQYF. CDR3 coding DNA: TGTGCCAGCAGTTACGGACTTTCTTTCTCCTACGAGCAGTACTTC.

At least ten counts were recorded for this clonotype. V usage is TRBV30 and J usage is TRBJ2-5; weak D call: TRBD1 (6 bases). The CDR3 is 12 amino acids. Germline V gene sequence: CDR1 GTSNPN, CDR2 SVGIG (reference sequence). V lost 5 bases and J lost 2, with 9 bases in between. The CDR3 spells CAWGGQQETQYF. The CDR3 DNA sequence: TGTGCCTGGGGGGGACAACAAGAGACCCAGTACTTC. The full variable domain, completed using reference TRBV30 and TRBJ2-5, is SQTIHQWPATLVQPVGSPLSLECTVEGTSNPNLYWYRQAAGRGLQLLFYSVGIGQISSEVPQNLSASRPQDRQFILSSKKLLLSDSGFYLCAWGGQQETQYFGPGTRLLVL.

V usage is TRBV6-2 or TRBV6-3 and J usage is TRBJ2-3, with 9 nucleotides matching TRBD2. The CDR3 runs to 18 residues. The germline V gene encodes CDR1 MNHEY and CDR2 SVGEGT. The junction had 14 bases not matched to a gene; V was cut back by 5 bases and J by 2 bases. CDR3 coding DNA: TGTGCCAGCAGTACCGGAAAAAGAGCGGGAGGTCACACAGATACGCAGTATTTT. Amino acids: CASSTGKRAGGHTDTQYF.

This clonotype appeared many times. CDR3 coding DNA: TGTGCCAGCAGTTTAAGGGGGGAAGGTGAAAAACTGTTTTTT. This translates into CASSLRGEGEKLFF. The chain joins TRBV7-2 to TRBJ1-4; a weak D match, TRBD1 (6 bases). This CDR3 has 14 amino acids. V dropped 6 bases and J dropped 7 bases, with 15 bases sitting between them. Per the germline V gene, CDR1 is SGHTA and CDR2 is FQGNSA.